Each of the 18 T cell receptor beta chains below was sequenced from the same sample in a study of vaccination and CD4 T cells after COVID-19. The Oncomine TCR Beta short-read assay sequenced DNA from cultured CD4+ T cells. MiXCR, applied by TCRdb to the PCR reads, yields one record per CDR3 protein. This sample yields around 15,000 distinct CDR3 sequences, of which 72% are seen a single time; approximately 17% belongs to the top ten. Treatment described: approximately nine-day PBMC culture with coronavirus spike peptide pools or control peptides (ViraFEST assay). Their recognized antigens are unknown. The sequencing sample was made of CD4+ T cells from blood, cultured in vitro. These receptor sequences come from a human donor who had recovered from COVID-19.

This chain joins TRBV15 and TRBJ2-3, with 10 bases fitting TRBD2. This CDR3 comprises 16 residues. Trimming at V came to 8 bases and at J to 0 bases, leaving 8 bases not matched to a gene. The V gene's germline CDR1 is LNHNV and CDR2 YYDKDF (reference sequence). The CDR3 coding sequence is TGTGCCACCCGGACTAGCGGAGCTCCTAGCACAGATACGCAGTATTTT. Translation: CATRTSGAPSTDTQYF.

The chain combines TRBV20-1 with TRBJ1-4; D remains unclear. The CDR3 is 15 residues long. V was trimmed by 0 bases and J by 5 bases, leaving 13 bases between them. Germline V gene sequence: CDR1 DFQATT, CDR2 SNEGSKA (reference sequence). The CDR3 spells CSAREGGLINEKLFF. CDR3 nucleotides: TGCAGTGCTAGAGAGGGTGGACTGATCAATGAAAAACTGTTTTTT.

The CDR3 region has the DNA TGCAGTGCTACCCCCCGGACAGGGCATCGGCCCCAGCATTTT. Translation gives CSATPRTGHRPQHF. V and J are TRBV20-1 and TRBJ1-5, with 8 positions matching TRBD1. This CDR3 has 14 residues. Looked up from germline, CDR1 is DFQATT and CDR2 is SNEGSKA (reference sequence). Unmatched junction bases numbered 11, after V lost 4 bases and J lost 9 bases.

The chain links TRBV24-1 to TRBJ1-2; tentative D call: TRBD1 (5 bases). The CDR3 runs to 13 residues. Germline V gene lookup returns CDR1 KGHDR and CDR2 SFDVKD. Trimming took 5 bases from V and 3 from J, leaving 9 bases between them. CDR3 coding DNA: TGTGCCACCAGTGGGGGACTTTACTATGGCTACACCTTC. Its translation is CATSGGLYYGYTF.

The chain is built from TRBV6-5 and TRBJ1-3, with D hard to call. V lost 2 bases to trimming and J lost 0 bases, with 8 bases between them. Germline CDR1 is MNHEY and CDR2 is SVGAGI. The CDR3 totals 15 residues. The CDR3 DNA is TGTGCCAGCAGTTACCAAGAGGGCTCTGGAAACACCATATATTTT. Translating gives CASSYQEGSGNTIYF.

The chain employs TRBV10-3 and TRBJ1-2; 9 nucleotides line up with TRBD1. J was trimmed by 0 bases and V by 3 bases; bases with no gene match: 8. Germline V gene lookup returns CDR1 ENHRY and CDR2 SYGVKD. CDR3 size: 17 residues. The DNA for the CDR3 is TGTGCCATCAGTGATTCGACAGGGGGGGGAACTAACTATGGCTACACCTTC. This gives the protein CAISDSTGGGTNYGYTF.

This clonotype was counted a few times. The rearrangement joins TRBV6-1 to TRBJ1-2; 8 bases are shared with TRBD1. This CDR3 has 13 amino acids. From germline, CDR1 is MNHNS and CDR2 SASEGT. The junction had 6 bases not matched to a gene; V was cut back by 7 bases and J by 5 bases. In DNA, the CDR3 is TGTGCCAGCACACCGGGACAGGCTTATGGCTACACCTTC. The encoded protein is CASTPGQAYGYTF.

The chain joins TRBV19 to TRBJ2-1; 13 bases are shared with TRBD2. The V gene end was trimmed by 5 bases and the J gene end by 10 bases; junction bases not matched to a gene: 11. Germline assignment: CDR1 LNHDA and CDR2 SQIVND (reference sequence). The CDR3 is 16 amino acids. The CDR3 sequence is CASSPGLAGKQWEQFF. In DNA form, the CDR3 reads TGTGCCAGTAGTCCGGGACTAGCGGGAAAACAGTGGGAGCAGTTCTTC.

The rearrangement uses TRBV4-3 and TRBJ2-2; the D gene is possibly TRBD1 (6 bases). The V and J ends lost 4 bases and 2 bases respectively, with 17 bases between them. Germline loops: CDR1 LGHNA, CDR2 YSLEER. The CDR3 runs to 17 residues. CDR3 sequence: CASSPLGGRINTGELFF. In DNA form, the CDR3 reads TGCGCCAGCAGCCCCCTAGGGGGACGCATTAACACCGGGGAGCTGTTTTTT.

The gene calls are TRBV24-1 and TRBJ2-1, with 10 nucleotides matching TRBD2. V shed 0 bases, J shed 15 bases, and the junction held 4 bases outside the gene matches. This CDR3 comprises 13 residues. Germline-derived CDR1 and CDR2 are KGHDR and SFDVKD. CDR3 sequence reads: CATSDLLTSGRFF. CDR3 coding DNA: TGTGCCACCAGTGATTTGCTGACTAGCGGGCGGTTCTTC.

This CDR3 is CSASGRVQETQYF. CDR3 coding DNA: TGCAGTGCTAGCGGGAGGGTCCAAGAGACCCAGTACTTC. The genes are TRBV20-1 and TRBJ2-5; TRBD2 matches at 8 bases. The trim removed 3 bases at V and 1 base at J, leaving 1 base unmatched. The germline CDR1 and CDR2 sequences are DFQATT and SNEGSKA (reference sequence). The CDR3 consists of 13 residues.

This chain connects TRBV25-1 to TRBJ2-1; TRBD1 agrees at 8 bases. J lost 5 bases, V lost 8 bases, and 8 bases had no gene match. CDR1 and CDR2 from the germline V gene are MGHDK and SYGVNS. The CDR3 has 14 amino acids. Here the CDR3 reads CASGTGGWDNEQFF. The CDR3 nucleotides read TGTGCCAGCGGCACAGGGGGTTGGGACAATGAGCAGTTCTTC.

The genes are TRBV20-1 and TRBJ1-2; D uncertain. The CDR3 is made up of 11 amino acids. CDR1 is DFQATT and CDR2 is SNEGSKA in the germline V gene (reference sequence). In nucleotides, the CDR3 is TGCAGCTGCTTCGCTAACTATGGCTACACCTTC. This gives the protein CSCFANYGYTF.

The chain uses TRBV7-2 and TRBJ1-5; D gene uncertain. CDR1 is SGHTA and CDR2 is FQGNSA in the germline V gene. Between the trimmed V and J ends, which lost 6 bases and 5 bases, there was a span of 14 bases. The CDR3 sequence is 14 residues long. DNA for the CDR3: TGTGCCAGCAGGTTAAGGACGGCTGATCAGCCCCAGCATTTT. Encoded protein: CASRLRTADQPQHF.

This chain connects TRBV20-1 to TRBJ2-7; 7 bases align to TRBD1. J gave up 4 bases and V 3 bases, and 9 bases lay outside the gene matches. The CDR3 has 14 amino acids. Looked up from germline, CDR1 is DFQATT and CDR2 is SNEGSKA (reference sequence). CDR3 amino acids: CSASRWTGPYEQYF. The CDR3 region has the DNA TGCAGTGCTAGCCGTTGGACAGGACCTTACGAGCAGTACTTC.

The genes are TRBV28 and TRBJ1-5; D ambiguous. V lost 7 bases and J lost 2, with 6 bases in between. The CDR3 loop spans 12 amino acids. From germline, CDR1 is MDHEN and CDR2 SYDVKM. CDR3 loop: CASKGGNQPQHF. The DNA of the CDR3 is TGTGCCAGCAAGGGAGGCAATCAGCCCCAGCATTTT.

This chain connects TRBV7-2 to TRBJ1-2, with 9 bases identical to TRBD1. This CDR3 region has 15 residues. After removal of 4 bases from V and 4 bases from J, the junction contained 7 bases not matched to a gene. Germline values: CDR1 SGHTA, CDR2 FQGNSA. CDR3 nucleotide sequence: TGTGCCAGCAGCTGGACACCGGGACAGGGCTATGGCTACACCTTC. It specifies CASSWTPGQGYGYTF.

The genes are TRBV7-2 and TRBJ1-5, with 7 bases lining up with TRBD1. The CDR3 runs to 15 residues. V lost 1 base and J lost 7; bases outside the gene matches: 7. The germline CDR1 and CDR2 sequences are SGHTA and FQGNSA. The CDR3 loop reads CASSLEGAREQPQHF. Here the CDR3 DNA reads TGTGCCAGCAGCTTAGAGGGGGCGCGGGAGCAGCCCCAGCATTTT. The whole variable domain, remainder taken from reference TRBV7-2 and TRBJ1-5, is GAGVSQSPSNKVTEKGKDVELRCDPISGHTALYWYRQSLGQGLEFLIYFQGNSAPDKSGLPSDRFSAERTGGSVSTLTIQRTQQEDSAVYLCASSLEGAREQPQHFGDGTRLSIL.